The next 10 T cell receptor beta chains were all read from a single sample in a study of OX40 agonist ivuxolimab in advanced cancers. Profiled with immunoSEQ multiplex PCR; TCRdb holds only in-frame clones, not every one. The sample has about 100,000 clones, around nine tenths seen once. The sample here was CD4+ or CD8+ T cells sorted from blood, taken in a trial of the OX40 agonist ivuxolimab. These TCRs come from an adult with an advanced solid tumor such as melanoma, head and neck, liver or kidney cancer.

In DNA, the CDR3 is TGTGCCAGCAGTCGGACAGGAGGGGACGAGCAGTACTTC. It specifies CASSRTGGDEQYF. V is TRBV6-5 and J is TRBJ2-7; possibly TRBD1 for D (7 bases). CDR1 is MNHEY and CDR2 is SVGAGI in the germline V gene. Trimming shortened V by 5 bases and J by 5 bases, and 13 bases separated the two germline ends. This CDR3 is built from 13 residues.

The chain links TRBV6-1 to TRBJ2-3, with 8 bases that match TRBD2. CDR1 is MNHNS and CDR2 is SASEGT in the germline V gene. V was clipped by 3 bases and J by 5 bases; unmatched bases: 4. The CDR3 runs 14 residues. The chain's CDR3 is CASSDSGIRDTQYF. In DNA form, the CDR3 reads TGTGCCAGCAGTGATAGCGGGATCAGAGATACGCAGTATTTT.

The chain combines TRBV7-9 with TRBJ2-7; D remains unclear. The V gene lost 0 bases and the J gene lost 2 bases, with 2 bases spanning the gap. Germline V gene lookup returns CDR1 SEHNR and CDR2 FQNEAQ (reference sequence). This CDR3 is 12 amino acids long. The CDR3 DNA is TGTGCCAGCAGCTTAGCTGCCTACGAGCAGTACTTC. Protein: CASSLAAYEQYF. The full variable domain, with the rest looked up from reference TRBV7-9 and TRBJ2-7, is DTGVSQNPRHKITKRGQNVTFRCDPISEHNRLYWYRQTLGQGPEFLTYFQNEAQLEKSRLLSDRFSAERPKGSFSTLEIQRTEQGDSAMYLCASSLAAYEQYFGPGTRLTVT.

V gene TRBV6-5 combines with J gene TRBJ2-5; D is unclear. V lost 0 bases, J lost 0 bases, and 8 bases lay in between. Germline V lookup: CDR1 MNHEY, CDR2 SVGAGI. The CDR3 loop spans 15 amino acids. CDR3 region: CASSYSSDNQETQYF. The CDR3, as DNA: TGTGCCAGCAGTTACTCTAGTGACAACCAAGAGACCCAGTACTTC.

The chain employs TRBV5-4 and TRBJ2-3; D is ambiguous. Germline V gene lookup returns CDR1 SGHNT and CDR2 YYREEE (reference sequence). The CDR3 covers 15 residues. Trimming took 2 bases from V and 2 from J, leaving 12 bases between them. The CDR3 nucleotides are TGTGCCAGCAGCTTCAGCCGGCAGAACACAGATACGCAGTATTTT. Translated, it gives CASSFSRQNTDTQYF.

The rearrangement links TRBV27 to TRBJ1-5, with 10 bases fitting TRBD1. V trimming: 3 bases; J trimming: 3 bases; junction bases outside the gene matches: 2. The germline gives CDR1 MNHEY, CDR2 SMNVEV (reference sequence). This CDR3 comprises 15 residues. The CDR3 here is CASSFGTGVNQPQHF. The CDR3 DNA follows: TGTGCCAGCAGTTTTGGGACAGGGGTCAATCAGCCCCAGCATTTT.

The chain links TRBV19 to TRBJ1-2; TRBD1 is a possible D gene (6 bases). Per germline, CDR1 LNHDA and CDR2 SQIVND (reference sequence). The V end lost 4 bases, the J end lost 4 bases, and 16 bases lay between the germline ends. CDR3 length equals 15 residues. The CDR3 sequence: CASSRAPTGTYGYTF. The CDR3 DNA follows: TGTGCCAGTAGTAGGGCCCCGACAGGTACCTATGGCTACACCTTC.

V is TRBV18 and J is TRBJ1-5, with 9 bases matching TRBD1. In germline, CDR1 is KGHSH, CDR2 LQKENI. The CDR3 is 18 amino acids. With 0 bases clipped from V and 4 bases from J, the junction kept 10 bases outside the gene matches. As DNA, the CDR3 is TGTGCCAGCTCACCACCGGGACAGGGAGGTATAGCAAATCAGCCCCAGCATTTT. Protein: CASSPPGQGGIANQPQHF.

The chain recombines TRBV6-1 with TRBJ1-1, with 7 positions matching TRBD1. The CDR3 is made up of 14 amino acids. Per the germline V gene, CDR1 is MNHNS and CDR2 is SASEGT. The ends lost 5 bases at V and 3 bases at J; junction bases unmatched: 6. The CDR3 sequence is CASSTGTVDTEAFF. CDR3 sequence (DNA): TGTGCCAGCAGTACCGGGACAGTAGACACTGAAGCTTTCTTT.

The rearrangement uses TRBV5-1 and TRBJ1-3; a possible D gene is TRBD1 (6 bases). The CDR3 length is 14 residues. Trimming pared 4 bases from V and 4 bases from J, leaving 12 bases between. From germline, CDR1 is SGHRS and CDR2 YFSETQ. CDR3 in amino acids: CASSRGTTGNTIYF. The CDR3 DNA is TGCGCCAGCAGCCGCGGGACAACCGGAAACACCATATATTTT.